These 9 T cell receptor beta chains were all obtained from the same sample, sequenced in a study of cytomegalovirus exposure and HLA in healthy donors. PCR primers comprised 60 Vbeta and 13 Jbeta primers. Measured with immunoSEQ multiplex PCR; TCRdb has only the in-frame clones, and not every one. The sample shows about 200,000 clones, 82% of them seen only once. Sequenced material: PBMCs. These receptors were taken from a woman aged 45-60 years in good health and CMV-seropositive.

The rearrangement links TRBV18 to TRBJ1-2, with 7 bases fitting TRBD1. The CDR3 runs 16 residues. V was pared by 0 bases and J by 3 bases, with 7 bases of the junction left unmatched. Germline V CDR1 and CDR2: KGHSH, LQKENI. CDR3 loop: CASSPPGVGTDYGYTF. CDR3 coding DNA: TGTGCCAGCTCACCACCGGGAGTAGGGACAGACTATGGCTACACCTTC.

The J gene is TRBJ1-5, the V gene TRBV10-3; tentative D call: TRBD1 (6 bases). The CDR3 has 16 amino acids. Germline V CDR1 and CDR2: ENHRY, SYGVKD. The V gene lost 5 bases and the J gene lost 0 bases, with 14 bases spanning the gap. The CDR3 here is CAISRAPGDSNQPQHF. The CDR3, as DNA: TGTGCCATCAGTAGGGCCCCAGGGGATAGCAATCAGCCCCAGCATTTT.

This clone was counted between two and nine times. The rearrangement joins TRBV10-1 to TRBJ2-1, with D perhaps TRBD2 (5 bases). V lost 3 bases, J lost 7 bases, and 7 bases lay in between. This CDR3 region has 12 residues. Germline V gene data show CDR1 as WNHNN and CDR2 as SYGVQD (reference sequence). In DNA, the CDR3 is TGCGCCAGCAGTGACCCGGGGAATGAGCAGTTCTTC. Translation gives CASSDPGNEQFF.

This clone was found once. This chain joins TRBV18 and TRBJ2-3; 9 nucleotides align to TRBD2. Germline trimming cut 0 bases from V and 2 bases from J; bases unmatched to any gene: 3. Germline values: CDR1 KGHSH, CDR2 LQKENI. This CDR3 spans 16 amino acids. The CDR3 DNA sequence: TGTGCCAGCTCACCACCAGCGGGAGGACCCACAGATACGCAGTATTTT. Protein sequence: CASSPPAGGPTDTQYF.

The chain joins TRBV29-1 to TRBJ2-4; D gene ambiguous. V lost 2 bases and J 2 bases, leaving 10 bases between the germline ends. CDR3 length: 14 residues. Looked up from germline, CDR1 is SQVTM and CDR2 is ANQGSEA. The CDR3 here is CSVESVGSKNIQYF. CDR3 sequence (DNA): TGCAGCGTTGAATCTGTCGGGTCCAAAAACATTCAGTACTTC.

The CDR3 protein is CASSSLAGTGGRNEQFF. In nucleotides, the CDR3 is TGCGCCAGCAGCTCGCTTGCGGGGACAGGGGGTCGGAATGAGCAGTTCTTC. The chain carries TRBV5-1 and TRBJ2-1; 11 bases match TRBD1. In germline, CDR1 is SGHRS, CDR2 YFSETQ. The trim removed 3 bases at V and 7 bases at J, leaving 12 bases unmatched. The CDR3 is made up of 17 amino acids.

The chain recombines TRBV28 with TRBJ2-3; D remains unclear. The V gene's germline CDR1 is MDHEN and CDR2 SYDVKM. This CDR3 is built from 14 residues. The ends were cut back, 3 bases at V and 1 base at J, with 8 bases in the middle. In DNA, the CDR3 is TGTGCCAGCAGTTTCCTGCAGGGCACAGATACGCAGTATTTT. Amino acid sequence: CASSFLQGTDTQYF.

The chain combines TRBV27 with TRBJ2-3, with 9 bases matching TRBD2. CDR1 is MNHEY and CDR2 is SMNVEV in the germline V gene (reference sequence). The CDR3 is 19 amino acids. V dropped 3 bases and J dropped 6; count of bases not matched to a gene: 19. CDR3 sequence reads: CASSFIKGGGAAGTDTQYF. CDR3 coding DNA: TGTGCCAGCAGTTTTATAAAGGGCGGGGGGGCAGCGGGGACCGATACGCAGTATTTT.

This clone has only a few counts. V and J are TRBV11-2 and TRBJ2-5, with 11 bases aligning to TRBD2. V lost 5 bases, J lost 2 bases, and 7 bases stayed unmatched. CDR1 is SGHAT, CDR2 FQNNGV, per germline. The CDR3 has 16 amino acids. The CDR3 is CASSLAGGHSQETQYF. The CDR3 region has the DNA TGTGCCAGCAGCCTAGCGGGGGGACACTCTCAAGAGACCCAGTACTTC. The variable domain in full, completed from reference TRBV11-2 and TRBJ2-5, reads EAGVAQSPRYKIIEKRQSVAFWCNPISGHATLYWYQQILGQGPKLLIQFQNNGVVDDSQLPKDRFSAERLKGVDSTLKIQPAKLEDSAVYLCASSLAGGHSQETQYFGPGTRLLVL.